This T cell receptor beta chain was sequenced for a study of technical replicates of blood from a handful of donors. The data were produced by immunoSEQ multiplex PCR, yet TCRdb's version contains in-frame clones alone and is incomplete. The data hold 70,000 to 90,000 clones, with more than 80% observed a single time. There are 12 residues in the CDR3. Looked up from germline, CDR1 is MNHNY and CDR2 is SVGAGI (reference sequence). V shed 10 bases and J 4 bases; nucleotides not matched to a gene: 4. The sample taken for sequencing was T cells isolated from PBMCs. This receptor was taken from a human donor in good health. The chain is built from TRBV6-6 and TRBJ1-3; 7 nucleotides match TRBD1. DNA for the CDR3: TGTGCCACGGGGACAGAGGGAAACACCATATATTTT. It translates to CATGTEGNTIYF.